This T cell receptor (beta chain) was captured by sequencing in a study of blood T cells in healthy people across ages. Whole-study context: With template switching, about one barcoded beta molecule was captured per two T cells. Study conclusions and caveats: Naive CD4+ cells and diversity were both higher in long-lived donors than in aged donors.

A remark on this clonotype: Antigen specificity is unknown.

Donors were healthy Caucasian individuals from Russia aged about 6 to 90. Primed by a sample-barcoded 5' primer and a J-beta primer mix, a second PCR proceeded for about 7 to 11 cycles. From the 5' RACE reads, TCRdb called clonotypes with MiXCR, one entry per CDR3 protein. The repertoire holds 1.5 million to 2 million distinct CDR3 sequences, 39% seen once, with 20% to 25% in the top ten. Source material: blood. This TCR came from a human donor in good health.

For the CDR3, the DNA is TGTGCCAGCAGTGAGGCTAGGTTCCAAGAGACCCAGTACTTC. It is translated as CASSEARFQETQYF. The chain couples TRBV2 to TRBJ2-5; D gene ambiguous. Germline V gene sequence: CDR1 SNHLY, CDR2 FYNNEI. The germline V and J ends were trimmed by 3 bases and 1 base, with 9 bases remaining between them. The CDR3 spans 14 residues.